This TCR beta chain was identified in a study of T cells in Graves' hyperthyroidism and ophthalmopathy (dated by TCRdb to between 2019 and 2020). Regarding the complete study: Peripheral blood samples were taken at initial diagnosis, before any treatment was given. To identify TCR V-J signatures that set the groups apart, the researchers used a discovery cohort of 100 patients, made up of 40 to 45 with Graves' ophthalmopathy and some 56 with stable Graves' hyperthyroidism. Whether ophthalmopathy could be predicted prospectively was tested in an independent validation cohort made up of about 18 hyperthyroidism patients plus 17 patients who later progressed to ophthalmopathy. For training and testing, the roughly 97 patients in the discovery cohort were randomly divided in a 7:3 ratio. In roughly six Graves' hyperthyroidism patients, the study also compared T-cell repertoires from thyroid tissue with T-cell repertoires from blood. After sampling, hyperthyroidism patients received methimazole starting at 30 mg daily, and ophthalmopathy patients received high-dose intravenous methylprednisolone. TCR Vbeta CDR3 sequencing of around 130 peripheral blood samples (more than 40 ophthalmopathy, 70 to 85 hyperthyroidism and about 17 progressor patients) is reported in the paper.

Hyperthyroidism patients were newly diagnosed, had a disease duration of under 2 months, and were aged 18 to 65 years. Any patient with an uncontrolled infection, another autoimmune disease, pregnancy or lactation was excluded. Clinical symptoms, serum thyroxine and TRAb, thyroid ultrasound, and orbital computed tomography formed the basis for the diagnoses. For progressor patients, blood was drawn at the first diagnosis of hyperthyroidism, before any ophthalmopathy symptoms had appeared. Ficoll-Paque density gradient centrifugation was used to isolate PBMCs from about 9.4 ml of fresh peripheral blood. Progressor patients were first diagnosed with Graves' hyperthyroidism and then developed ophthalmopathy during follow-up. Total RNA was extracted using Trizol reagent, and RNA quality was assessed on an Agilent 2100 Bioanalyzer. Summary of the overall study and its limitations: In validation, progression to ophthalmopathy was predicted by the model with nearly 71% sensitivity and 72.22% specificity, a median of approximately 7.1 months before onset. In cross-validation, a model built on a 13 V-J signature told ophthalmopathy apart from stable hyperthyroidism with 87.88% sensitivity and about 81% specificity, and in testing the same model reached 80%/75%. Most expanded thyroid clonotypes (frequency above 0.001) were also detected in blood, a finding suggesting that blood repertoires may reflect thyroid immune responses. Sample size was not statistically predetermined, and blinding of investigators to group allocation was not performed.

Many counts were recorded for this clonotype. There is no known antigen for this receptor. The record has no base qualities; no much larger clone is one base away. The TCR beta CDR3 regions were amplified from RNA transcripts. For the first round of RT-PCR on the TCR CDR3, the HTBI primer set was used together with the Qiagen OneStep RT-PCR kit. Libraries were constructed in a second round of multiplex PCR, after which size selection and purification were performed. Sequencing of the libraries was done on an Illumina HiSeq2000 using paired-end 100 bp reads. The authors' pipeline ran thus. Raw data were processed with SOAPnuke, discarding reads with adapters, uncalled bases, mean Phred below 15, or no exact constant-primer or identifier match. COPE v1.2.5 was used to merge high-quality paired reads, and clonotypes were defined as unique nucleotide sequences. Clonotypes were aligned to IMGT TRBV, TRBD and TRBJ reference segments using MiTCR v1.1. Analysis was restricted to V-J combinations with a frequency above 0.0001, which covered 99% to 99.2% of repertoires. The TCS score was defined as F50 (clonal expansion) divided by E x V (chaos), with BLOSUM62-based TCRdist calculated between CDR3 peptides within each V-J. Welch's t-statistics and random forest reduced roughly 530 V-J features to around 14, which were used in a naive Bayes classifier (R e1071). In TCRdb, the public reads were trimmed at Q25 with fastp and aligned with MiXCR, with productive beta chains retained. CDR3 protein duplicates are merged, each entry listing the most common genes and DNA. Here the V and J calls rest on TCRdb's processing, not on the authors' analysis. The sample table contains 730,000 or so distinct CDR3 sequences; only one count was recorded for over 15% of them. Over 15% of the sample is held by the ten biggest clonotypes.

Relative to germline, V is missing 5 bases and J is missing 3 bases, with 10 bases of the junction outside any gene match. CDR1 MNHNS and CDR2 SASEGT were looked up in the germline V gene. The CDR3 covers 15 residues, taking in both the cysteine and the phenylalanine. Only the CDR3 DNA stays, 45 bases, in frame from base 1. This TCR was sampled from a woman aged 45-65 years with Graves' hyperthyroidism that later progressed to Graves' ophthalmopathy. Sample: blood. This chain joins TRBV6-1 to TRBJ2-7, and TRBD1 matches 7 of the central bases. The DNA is TGTGCCAGCAGTCCACGGGTGGACAGGAGCTACGAGCAGTACTTC. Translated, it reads CASSPRVDRSYEQYF.